The subject of this entry is one T cell receptor (beta chain). This specimen belongs to a study of blood T cell repertoires in COVID-19. Study context: The United States, Italy and Spain provided the acute and convalescent COVID-19 samples. T cells, B-cell-depleted T cells, or PBMCs provided the cDNA or gDNA that served as material.

This CDR3 contains 12 residues. CDR1 LGHNT and CDR2 FRNRAP come from the germline V gene. The V end was cut by 4 bases, the J end by 9 bases, with 10 bases between. TCRdb's copy holds only in-frame clones and misses some; the assay was immunoSEQ multiplex PCR. The repertoire holds roughly 200,000 clones, approximately 86% seen once, with around 3% in the top ten. The clonotype was recovered from a man aged 35 to 55 with active or convalescent COVID-19. V usage is TRBV12-5 and J usage is TRBJ2-1; the D gene is possibly TRBD1 (6 bases). The sequencing sample was made of peripheral blood. The CDR3 protein is CASGSQGFEQFF. The CDR3 DNA sequence: TGTGCTAGTGGTTCCCAGGGGTTTGAGCAGTTCTTC.